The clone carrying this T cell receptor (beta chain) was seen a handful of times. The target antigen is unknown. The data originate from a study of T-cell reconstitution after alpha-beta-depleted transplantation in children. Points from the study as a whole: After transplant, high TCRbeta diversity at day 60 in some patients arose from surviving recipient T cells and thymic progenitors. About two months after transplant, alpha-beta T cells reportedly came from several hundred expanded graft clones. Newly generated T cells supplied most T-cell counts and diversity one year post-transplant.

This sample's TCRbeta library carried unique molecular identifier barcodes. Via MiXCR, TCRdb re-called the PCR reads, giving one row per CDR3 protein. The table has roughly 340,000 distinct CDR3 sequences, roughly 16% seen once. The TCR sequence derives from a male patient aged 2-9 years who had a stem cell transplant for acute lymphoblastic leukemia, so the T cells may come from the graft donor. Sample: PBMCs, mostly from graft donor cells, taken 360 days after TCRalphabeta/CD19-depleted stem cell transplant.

CDR3 in amino acids: CAISEGPYSYEQYF. DNA of the CDR3: TGTGCCATCAGTGAGGGACCGTACTCCTACGAGCAGTACTTC. This chain uses TRBV10-3 with TRBJ2-7, with D unresolved. Trimming pared 2 bases from V and 0 bases from J, leaving 8 bases between. This CDR3 has 14 residues. Germline values: CDR1 ENHRY, CDR2 SYGVKD.